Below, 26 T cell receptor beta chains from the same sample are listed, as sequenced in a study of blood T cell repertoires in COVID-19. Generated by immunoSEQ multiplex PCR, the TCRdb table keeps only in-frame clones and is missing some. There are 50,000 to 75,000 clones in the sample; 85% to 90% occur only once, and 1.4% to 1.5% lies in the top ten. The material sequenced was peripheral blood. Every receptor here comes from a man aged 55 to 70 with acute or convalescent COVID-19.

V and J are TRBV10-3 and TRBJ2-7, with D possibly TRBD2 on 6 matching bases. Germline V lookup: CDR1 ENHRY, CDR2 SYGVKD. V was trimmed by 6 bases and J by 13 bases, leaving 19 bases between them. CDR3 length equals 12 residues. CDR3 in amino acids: CAISGGSQPFYF. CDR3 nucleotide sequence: TGTGCCATCAGCGGGGGATCACAGCCTTTCTACTTC.

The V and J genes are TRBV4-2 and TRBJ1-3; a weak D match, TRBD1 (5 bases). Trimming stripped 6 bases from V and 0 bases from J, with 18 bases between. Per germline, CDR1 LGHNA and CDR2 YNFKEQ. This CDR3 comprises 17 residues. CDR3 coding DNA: TGTGCCAGCAGTCACCCTCAAGGGGCGCGCTCTGGAAACACCATATATTTT. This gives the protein CASSHPQGARSGNTIYF.

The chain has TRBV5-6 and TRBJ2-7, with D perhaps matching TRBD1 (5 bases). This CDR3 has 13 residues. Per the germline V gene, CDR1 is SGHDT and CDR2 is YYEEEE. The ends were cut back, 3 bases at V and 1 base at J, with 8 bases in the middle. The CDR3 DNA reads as TGTGCCAGCAGCTCTGGGGCGTCCTACGAGCAGTACTTC. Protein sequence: CASSSGASYEQYF.

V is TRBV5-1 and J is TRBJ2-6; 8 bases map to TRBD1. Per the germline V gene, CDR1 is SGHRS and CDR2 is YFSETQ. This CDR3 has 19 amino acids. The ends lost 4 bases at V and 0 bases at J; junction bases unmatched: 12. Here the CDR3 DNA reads TGCGCCAGCAGCGTTTACACCGGACAGGGCCTCTCTGGGGCCAACGTCCTGACTTTC. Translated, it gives CASSVYTGQGLSGANVLTF.

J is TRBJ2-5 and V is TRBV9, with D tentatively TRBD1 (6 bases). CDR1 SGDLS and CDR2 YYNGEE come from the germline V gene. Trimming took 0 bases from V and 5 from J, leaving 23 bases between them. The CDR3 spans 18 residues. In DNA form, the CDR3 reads TGTGCCAGCAGCGTAGGACAGGCCACCGGGACGGTGGGGGAGACCCAGTACTTC. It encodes CASSVGQATGTVGETQYF.

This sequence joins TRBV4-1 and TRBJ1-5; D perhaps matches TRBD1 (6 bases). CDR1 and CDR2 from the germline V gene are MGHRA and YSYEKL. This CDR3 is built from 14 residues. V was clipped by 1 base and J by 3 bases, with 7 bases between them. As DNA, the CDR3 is TGCGCCAGCAGCCAAGGACAGGACAATCAGCCCCAGCATTTT. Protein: CASSQGQDNQPQHF.

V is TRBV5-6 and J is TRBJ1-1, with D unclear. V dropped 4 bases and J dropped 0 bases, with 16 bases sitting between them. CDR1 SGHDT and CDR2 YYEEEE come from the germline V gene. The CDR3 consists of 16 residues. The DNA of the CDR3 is TGTGCCAGCAGCCCGTGGGCAGCCTACCTGAACACTGAAGCTTTCTTT. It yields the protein CASSPWAAYLNTEAFF.

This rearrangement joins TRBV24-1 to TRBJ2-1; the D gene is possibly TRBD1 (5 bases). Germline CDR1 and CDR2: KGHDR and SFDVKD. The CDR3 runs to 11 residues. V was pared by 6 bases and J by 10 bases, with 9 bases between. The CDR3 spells CATSHSGEQFF. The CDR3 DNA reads TGTGCCACCAGTCACTCAGGGGAGCAGTTCTTC.

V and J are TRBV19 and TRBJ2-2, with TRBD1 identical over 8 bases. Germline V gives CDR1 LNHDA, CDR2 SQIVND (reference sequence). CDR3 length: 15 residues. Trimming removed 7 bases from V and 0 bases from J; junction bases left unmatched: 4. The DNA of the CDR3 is TGTGCCAGTAAGGGACAGGCCTCGAACACCGGGGAGCTGTTTTTT. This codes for CASKGQASNTGELFF.

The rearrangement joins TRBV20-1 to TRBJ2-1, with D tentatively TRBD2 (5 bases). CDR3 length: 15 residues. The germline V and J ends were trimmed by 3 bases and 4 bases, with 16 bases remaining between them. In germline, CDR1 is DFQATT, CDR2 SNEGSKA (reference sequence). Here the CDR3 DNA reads TGCAGTGCTAGTCGGGGTACCGGCGGGTACAATGAGCAGTTCTTC. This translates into CSASRGTGGYNEQFF.

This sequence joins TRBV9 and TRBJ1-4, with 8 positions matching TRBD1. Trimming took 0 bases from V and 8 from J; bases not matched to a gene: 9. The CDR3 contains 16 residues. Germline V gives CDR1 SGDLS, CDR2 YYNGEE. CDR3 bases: TGTGCCAGCAGCGTAGCTGGTACAGGGGGACGAGAAAAACTGTTTTTT. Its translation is CASSVAGTGGREKLFF.

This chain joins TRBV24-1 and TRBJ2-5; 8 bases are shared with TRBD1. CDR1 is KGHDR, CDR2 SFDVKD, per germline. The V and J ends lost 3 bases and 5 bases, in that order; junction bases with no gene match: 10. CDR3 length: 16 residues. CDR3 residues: CATSDNFRGRVETQYF. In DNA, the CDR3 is TGTGCCACCAGTGATAATTTCAGGGGGCGCGTTGAGACCCAGTACTTC.

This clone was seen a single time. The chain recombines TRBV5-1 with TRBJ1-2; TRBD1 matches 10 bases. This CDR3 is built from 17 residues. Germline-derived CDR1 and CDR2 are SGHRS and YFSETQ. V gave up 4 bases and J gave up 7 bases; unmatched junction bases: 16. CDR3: CASSIGLTGTGVIGYTF. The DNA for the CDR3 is TGCGCCAGCAGCATCGGGCTGACCGGGACAGGGGTTATTGGCTACACCTTC.

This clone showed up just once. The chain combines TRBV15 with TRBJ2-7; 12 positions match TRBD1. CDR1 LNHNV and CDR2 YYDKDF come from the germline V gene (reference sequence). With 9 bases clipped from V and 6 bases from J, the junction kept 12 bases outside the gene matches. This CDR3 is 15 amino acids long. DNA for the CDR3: TGTGCCACAACCCGGGACAGGGGGCTGTTTGGCGAGCAGTACTTC. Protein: CATTRDRGLFGEQYF. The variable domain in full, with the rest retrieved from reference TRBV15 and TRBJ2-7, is DAMVIQNPRYQVTQFGKPVTLSCSQTLNHNVMYWYQQKSSQAPKLLFHYYDKDFNNEADTPDNFQSRRPNTSFCFLDIRSPGLGDTAMYLCATTRDRGLFGEQYFGPGTRLTVT.

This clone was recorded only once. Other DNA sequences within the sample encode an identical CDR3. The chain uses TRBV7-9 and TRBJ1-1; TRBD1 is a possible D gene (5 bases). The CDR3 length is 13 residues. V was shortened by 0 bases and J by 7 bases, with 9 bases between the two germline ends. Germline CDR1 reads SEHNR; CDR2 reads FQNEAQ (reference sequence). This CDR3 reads CASSLAKGDEAFF. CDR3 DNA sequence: TGTGCCAGCAGCTTAGCCAAAGGGGATGAAGCTTTCTTT.

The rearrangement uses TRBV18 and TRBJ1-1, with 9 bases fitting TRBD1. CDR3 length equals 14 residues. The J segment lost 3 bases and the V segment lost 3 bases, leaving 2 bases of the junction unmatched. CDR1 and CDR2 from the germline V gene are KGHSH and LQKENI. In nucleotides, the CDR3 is TGTGCCAGCTCACCGACAGGGGGGGACACTGAAGCTTTCTTT. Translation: CASSPTGGDTEAFF.

CDR3 region: CASSHPGQGAFEQFF. The CDR3 bases are TGCGCCAGCAGCCATCCTGGACAGGGGGCATTTGAGCAGTTCTTC. The chain has TRBV5-1 and TRBJ2-1; TRBD1 agrees at 11 bases. Germline assignment: CDR1 SGHRS and CDR2 YFSETQ. The CDR3 covers 15 residues. V lost 4 bases and J lost 9; bases outside the gene matches: 9.

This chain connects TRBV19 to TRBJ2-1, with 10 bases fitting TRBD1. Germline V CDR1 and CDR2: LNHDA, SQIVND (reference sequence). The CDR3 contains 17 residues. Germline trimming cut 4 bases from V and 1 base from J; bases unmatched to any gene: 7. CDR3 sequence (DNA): TGTGCCAGTAGTAGGTTTGGGGGACAGGGGTCCTACAATGAGCAGTTCTTC. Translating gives CASSRFGGQGSYNEQFF.

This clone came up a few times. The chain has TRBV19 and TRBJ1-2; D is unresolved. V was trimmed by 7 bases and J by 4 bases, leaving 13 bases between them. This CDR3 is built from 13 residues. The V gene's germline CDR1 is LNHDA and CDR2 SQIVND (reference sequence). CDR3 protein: CASKLAGGYGYTF. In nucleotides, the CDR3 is TGTGCCAGTAAGCTGGCGGGTGGCTATGGCTACACCTTC.

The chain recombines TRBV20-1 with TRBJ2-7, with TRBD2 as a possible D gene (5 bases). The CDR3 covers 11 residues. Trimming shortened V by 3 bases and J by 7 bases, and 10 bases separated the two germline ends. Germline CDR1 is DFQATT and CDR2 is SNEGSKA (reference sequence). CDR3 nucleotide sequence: TGCAGTGCTAGGGGTTCGGGGGAGCAGTACTTC. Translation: CSARGSGEQYF.

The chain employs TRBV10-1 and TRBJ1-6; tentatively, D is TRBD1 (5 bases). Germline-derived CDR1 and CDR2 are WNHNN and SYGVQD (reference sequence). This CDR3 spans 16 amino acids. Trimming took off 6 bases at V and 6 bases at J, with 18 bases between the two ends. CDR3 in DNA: TGCGCCAGCAGCTACCCCTCCGGGACTTGTAATTCACCCCTCCACTTT. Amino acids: CASSYPSGTCNSPLHF.

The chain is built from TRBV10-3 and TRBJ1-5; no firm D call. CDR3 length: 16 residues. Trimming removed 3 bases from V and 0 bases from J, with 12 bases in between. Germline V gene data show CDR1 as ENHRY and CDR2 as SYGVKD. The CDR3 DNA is TGTGCCATCAGTGAAGCCCGGACTGGTAGCAATCAGCCCCAGCATTTT. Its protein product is CAISEARTGSNQPQHF.

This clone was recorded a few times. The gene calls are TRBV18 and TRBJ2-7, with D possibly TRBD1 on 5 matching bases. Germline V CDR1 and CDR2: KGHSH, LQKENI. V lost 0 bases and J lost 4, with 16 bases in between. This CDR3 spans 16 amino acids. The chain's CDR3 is CASSPPPGQGRYEQYF. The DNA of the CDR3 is TGTGCCAGCTCACCACCTCCCGGGCAGGGAAGGTACGAGCAGTACTTC.

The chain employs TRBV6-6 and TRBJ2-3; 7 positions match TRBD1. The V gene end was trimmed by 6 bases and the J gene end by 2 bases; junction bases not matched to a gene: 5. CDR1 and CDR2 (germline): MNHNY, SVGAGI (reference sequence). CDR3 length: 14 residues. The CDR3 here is CASRDRINTDTQYF. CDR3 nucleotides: TGTGCCAGCAGGGACAGGATCAACACAGATACGCAGTATTTT.

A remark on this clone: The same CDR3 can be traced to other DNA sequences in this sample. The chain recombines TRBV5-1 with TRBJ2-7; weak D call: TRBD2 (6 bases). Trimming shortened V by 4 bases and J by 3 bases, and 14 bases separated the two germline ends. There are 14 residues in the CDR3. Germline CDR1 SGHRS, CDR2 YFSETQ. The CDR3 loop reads CASSPRTGDYEQYF. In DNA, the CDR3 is TGCGCCAGCAGCCCTAGGACGGGGGACTACGAGCAGTACTTC. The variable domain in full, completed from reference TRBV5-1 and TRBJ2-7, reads KAGVTQTPRYLIKTRGQQVTLSCSPISGHRSVSWYQQTPGQGLQFLFEYFSETQRNKGNFPGRFSGRQFSNSRSEMNVSTLELGDSALYLCASSPRTGDYEQYFGPGTRLTVT.

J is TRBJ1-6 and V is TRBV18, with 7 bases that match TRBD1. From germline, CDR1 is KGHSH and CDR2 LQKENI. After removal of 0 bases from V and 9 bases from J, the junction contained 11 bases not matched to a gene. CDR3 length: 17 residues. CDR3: CASSPPFTGVISSPLHF. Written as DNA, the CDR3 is TGTGCCAGCTCACCACCGTTTACAGGGGTTATCTCTTCACCCCTCCACTTT.